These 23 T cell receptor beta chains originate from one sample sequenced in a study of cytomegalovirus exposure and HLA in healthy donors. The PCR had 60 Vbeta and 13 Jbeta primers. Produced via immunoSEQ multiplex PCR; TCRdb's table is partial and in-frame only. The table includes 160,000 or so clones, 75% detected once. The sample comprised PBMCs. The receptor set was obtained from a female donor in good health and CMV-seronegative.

DNA for the CDR3: TGTGCCTGGACTAGCGGGGGGAGGGATACGCAGTATTTT. Its protein is CAWTSGGRDTQYF. The V and J genes are TRBV30 and TRBJ2-3; 11 nucleotides line up with TRBD2. The CDR3 has 13 residues. Germline V gives CDR1 GTSNPN, CDR2 SVGIG (reference sequence). V dropped 4 bases and J dropped 6; count of bases not matched to a gene: 3. Combining the CDR3 with reference TRBV30 and TRBJ2-3 gives the whole variable domain SQTIHQWPATLVQPVGSPLSLECTVEGTSNPNLYWYRQAAGRGLQLLFYSVGIGQISSEVPQNLSASRPQDRQFILSSKKLLLSDSGFYLCAWTSGGRDTQYFGPGTRLTVL.

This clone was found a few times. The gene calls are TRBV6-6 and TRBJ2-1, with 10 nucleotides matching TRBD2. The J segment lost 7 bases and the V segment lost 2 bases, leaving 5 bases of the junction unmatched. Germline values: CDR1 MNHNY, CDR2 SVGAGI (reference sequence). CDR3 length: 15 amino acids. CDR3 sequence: CASSYTSGGANEQFF. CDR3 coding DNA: TGTGCCAGCAGTTACACCAGCGGGGGGGCAAATGAGCAGTTCTTC.

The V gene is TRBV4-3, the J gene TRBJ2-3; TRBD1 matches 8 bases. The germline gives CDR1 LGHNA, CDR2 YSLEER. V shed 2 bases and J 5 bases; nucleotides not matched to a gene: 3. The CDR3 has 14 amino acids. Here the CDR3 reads CASSQNRGVDTQYF. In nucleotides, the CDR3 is TGCGCCAGCAGCCAAAACAGGGGGGTAGATACGCAGTATTTT.

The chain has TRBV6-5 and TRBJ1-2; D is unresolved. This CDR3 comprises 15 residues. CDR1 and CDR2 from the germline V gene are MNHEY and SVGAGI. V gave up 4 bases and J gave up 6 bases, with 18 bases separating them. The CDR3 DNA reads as TGTGCCAGCAGTTTTTCCCCCCGCTTTACTGATGGCTACACCTTC. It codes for CASSFSPRFTDGYTF.

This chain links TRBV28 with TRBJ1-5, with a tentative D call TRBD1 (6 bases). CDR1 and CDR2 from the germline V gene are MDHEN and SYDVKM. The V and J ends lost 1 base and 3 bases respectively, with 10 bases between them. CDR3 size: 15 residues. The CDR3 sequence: CASSLSGAYNQPQHF. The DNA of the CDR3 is TGTGCCAGCAGTTTATCAGGGGCCTACAATCAGCCCCAGCATTTT.

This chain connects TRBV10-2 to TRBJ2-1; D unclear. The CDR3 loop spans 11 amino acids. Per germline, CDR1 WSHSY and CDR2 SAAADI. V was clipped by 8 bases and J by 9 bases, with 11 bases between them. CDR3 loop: CASRQNLEQFF. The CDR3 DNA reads TGCGCCAGCCGCCAGAACCTTGAGCAGTTCTTC.

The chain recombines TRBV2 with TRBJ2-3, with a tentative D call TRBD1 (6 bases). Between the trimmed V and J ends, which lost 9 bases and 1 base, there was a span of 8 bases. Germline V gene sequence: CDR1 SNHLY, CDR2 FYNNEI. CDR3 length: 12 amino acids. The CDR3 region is CARQGGTDTQYF. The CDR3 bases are TGTGCCAGACAGGGTGGCACAGATACGCAGTATTTT.

The CDR3 bases are TGTGCCAGCAGCTCGGGACTAGCGGACACCTACGAGCAGTACTTC. This encodes CASSSGLADTYEQYF. The chain uses TRBV5-4 and TRBJ2-7, with TRBD2 identical over 11 bases. CDR3 length equals 15 residues. CDR1 and CDR2 from the germline V gene are SGHNT and YYREEE (reference sequence). V shed 3 bases and J 2 bases; nucleotides not matched to a gene: 4.

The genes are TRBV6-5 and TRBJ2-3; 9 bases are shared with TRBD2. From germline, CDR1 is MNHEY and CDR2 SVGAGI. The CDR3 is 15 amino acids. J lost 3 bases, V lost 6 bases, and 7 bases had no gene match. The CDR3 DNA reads TGTGCCAGCAGGACGACTAGCGGAGGGACAGATACGCAGTATTTT. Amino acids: CASRTTSGGTDTQYF.

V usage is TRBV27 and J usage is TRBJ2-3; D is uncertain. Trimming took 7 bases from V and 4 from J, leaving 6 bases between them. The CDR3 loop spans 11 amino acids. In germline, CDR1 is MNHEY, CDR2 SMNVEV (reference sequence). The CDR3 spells CASKRSDTQYF. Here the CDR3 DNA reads TGTGCCAGCAAACGGTCAGATACGCAGTATTTT.

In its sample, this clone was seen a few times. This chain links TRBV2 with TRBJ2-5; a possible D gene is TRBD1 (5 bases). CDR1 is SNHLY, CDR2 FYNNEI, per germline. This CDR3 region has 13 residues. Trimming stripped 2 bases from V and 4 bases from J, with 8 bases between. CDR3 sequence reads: CASSERQLETQYF. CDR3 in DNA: TGTGCCAGCAGTGAAAGACAGTTAGAGACCCAGTACTTC. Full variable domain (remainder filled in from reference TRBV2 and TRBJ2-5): EPEVTQTPSHQVTQMGQEVILRCVPISNHLYFYWYRQILGQKVEFLVSFYNNEISEKSEIFDDQFSVERPDGSNFTLKIRSTKLEDSAMYFCASSERQLETQYFGPGTRLLVL.

The CDR3 spells CASSLPGSSPNEQFF. The CDR3 DNA follows: TGTGCCAGCAGCCTACCGGGGAGTAGTCCGAATGAGCAGTTCTTC. The chain couples TRBV4-2 to TRBJ2-1; maybe TRBD2 (5 bases). In germline, CDR1 is LGHNA, CDR2 YNFKEQ. V lost 4 bases and J 7 bases, leaving 17 bases between the germline ends. The CDR3 is made up of 15 amino acids.

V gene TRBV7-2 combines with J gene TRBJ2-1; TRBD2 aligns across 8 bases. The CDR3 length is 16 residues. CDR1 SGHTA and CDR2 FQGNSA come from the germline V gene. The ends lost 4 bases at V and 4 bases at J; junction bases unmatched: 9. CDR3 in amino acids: CASSSSGSGNYNEQFF. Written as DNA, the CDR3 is TGTGCCAGCAGCTCCTCGGGTAGCGGGAATTACAATGAGCAGTTCTTC.

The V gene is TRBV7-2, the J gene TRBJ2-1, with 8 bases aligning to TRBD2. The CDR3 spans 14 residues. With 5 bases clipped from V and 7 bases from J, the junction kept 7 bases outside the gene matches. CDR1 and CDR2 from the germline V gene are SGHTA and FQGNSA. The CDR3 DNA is TGTGCCAGCAGCACCGGGACTAGGGGTAATGAGCAGTTCTTC. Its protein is CASSTGTRGNEQFF. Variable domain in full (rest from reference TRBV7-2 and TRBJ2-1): GAGVSQSPSNKVTEKGKDVELRCDPISGHTALYWYRQSLGQGLEFLIYFQGNSAPDKSGLPSDRFSAERTGGSVSTLTIQRTQQEDSAVYLCASSTGTRGNEQFFGPGTRLTVL.

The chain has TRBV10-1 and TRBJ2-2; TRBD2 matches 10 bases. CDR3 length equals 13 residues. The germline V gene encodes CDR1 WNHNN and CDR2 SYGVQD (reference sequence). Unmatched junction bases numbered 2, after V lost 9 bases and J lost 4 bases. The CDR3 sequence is CASSGGLTGELFF. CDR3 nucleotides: TGCGCCAGTAGCGGGGGGCTCACCGGGGAGCTGTTTTTT.

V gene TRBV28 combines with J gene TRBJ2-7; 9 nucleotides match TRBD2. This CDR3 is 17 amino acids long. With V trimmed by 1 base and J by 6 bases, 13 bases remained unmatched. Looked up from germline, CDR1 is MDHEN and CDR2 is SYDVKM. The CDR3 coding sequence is TGTGCCAGCAGTTTATCCCTCGGGGCGGGAGGGCCGGGCGAGCAGTACTTC. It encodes CASSLSLGAGGPGEQYF.

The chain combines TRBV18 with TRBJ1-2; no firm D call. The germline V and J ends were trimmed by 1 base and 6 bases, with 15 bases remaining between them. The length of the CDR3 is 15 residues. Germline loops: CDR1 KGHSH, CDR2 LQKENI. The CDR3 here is CASSPLSPRADGYTF. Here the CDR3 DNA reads TGTGCCAGCTCACCACTAAGCCCTCGTGCGGATGGCTACACCTTC.

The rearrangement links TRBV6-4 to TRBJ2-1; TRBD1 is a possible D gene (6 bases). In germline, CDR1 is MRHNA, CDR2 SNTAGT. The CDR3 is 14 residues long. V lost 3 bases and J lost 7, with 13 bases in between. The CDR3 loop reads CASSELVGANEQFF. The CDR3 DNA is TGTGCCAGCAGTGAGCTCGTGGGGGCTAATGAGCAGTTCTTC.

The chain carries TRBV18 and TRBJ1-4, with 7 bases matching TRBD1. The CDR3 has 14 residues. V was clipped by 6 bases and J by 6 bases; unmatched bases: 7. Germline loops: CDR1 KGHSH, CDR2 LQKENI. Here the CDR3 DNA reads TGTGCCAGCTCCCGGACAGGTGAAGATGAAAAACTGTTTTTT. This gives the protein CASSRTGEDEKLFF.

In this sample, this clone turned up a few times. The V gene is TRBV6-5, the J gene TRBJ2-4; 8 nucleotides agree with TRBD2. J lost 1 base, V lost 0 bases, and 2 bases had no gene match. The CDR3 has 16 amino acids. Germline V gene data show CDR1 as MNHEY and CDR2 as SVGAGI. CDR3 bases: TGTGCCAGCAGTTACTCGGGCGGGGGGGCCAAAAACATTCAGTACTTC. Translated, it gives CASSYSGGGAKNIQYF.

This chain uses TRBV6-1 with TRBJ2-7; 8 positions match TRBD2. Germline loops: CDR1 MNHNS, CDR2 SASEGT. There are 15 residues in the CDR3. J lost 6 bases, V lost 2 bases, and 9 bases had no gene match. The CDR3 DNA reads TGTGCCAGCAGTGAAAGACCCGGGAGGGCCGGCGAGCAGTACTTC. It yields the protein CASSERPGRAGEQYF.

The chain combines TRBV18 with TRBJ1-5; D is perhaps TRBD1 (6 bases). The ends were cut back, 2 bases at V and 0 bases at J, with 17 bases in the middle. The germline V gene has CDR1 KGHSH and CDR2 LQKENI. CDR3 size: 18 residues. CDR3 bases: TGTGCCAGCTCACCAGGCCAGGGGCTACATAATAGCAATCAGCCCCAGCATTTT. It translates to CASSPGQGLHNSNQPQHF.

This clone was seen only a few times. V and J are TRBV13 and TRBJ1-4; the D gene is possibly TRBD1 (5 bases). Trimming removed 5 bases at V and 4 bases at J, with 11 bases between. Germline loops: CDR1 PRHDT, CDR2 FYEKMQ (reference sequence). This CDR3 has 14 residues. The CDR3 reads CASSHRSLNEKLFF. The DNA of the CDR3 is TGTGCCAGCAGCCACAGGTCCCTTAATGAAAAACTGTTTTTT.